This T cell receptor beta chain appears in the sequencing data of a study of T cells in Graves' hyperthyroidism and ophthalmopathy. Diagnostic assessment was based on clinical symptoms, serum thyroxine and TRAb, thyroid ultrasound and orbital computed tomography. The TCR beta CDR3 regions underwent amplification using RNA transcripts as the source. The HTBI primer set drove a first-round RT-PCR of the TCR CDR3. TCRdb reanalysed the multiplex PCR reads using MiXCR and keeps one entry per CDR3 protein. Of 300,000 to 450,000 distinct CDR3 sequences listed, 14% to 15% are singletons. This CDR3 region has 14 residues. V was cut by 5 bases and J by 2 bases, with 10 bases left in between. Germline CDR1 is SGHTA and CDR2 is FQGNSA.

The sequencing sample was made of blood. The V gene is TRBV7-2, the J gene TRBJ2-4; the D is unclear. This clonotype originated in a woman aged 30 to 39 with Graves' hyperthyroidism. The DNA of the CDR3 is TGTGCCAGCAGCATAACAGTATCCAAAAACATTCAGTACTTC. Its translation is CASSITVSKNIQYF.